The TCR beta chain under discussion was sequenced for a study of blood T cell repertoires in COVID-19. V lost 6 bases, J lost 4 bases, and 7 bases stayed unmatched. The CDR3 has 14 amino acids. Germline lookup yields CDR1 MNHEY and CDR2 SVGEGT. The method was immunoSEQ multiplex PCR; TCRdb's version includes in-frame clones alone and lacks a portion of them. The table records 350,000 to 450,000 clones, more than 85% of them present only once. Sample: peripheral blood. This clonotype was obtained from a human donor in a cohort sampled during active COVID-19. V is TRBV6-2 or TRBV6-3 and J is TRBJ1-1; TRBD1 matches at 8 bases. Here the CDR3 reads CASSWGQVATEAFF. The CDR3 nucleotides read TGTGCCAGCAGCTGGGGACAGGTGGCCACTGAAGCTTTCTTT.